This T cell receptor (beta chain) was sequenced in a study of blood T cell repertoires in COVID-19. Method: immunoSEQ multiplex PCR; TCRdb's copy keeps in-frame clones and lacks some. The repertoire holds 310,000 or so clones, with 80% to 90% as singletons. The CDR3 length is 12 residues. Germline trimming cut 4 bases from V and 6 bases from J; bases unmatched to any gene: 3. Germline CDR1 reads SGHRS; CDR2 reads YFSETQ. The specimen was peripheral blood. The receptor's source is a woman in her forties or fifties with acute or convalescent COVID-19. The rearrangement links TRBV5-1 to TRBJ1-2; 7 nucleotides align to TRBD1. The CDR3, as DNA: TGCGCCAGCAGCCCGCAGGGGGATGGCTACACCTTC. This translates into CASSPQGDGYTF.